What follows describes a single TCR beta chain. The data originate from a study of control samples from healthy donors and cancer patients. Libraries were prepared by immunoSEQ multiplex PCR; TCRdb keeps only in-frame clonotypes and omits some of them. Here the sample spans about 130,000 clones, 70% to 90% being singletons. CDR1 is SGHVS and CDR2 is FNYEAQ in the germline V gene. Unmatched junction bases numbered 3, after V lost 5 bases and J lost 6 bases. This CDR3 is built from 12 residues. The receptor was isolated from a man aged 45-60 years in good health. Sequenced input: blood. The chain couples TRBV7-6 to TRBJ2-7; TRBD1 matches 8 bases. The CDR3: CASSGQGAEQYF. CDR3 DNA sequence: TGTGCCAGCAGCGGACAGGGAGCCGAGCAGTACTTC.